These 15 T cell receptor beta chains originate from one sample sequenced in a study of shared clonotypes between healthy human individuals. The data were produced by immunoSEQ multiplex PCR, yet TCRdb's version contains in-frame clones alone and is incomplete. The sample includes roughly 1,000,000 clones, 70% to 80% of them seen just once. Sequenced sample: memory CD4+ T cells from PBMCs. Subset specified: CD45RA-negative fraction. Source of these receptors: a man aged 18 to 29 in good health. Some clones in this sample may be carry-over from other donors' samples.

The rearrangement uses TRBV27 and TRBJ2-7; D perhaps matches TRBD1 (8 bases). Germline V gene data show CDR1 as MNHEY and CDR2 as SMNVEV (reference sequence). The CDR3 sequence is 15 residues long. The V end was cut by 6 bases, the J end by 6 bases, with 21 bases between. CDR3 bases: TGTGCCAGCAGGCGCGGACAGGGAGGGGGGGGCGAGCAGTACTTC. Its protein product is CASRRGQGGGGEQYF.

This rearrangement joins TRBV7-2 to TRBJ2-2; 13 bases agree with TRBD2. Germline trimming cut 5 bases from V and 1 base from J; bases unmatched to any gene: 4. The CDR3 consists of 17 residues. Germline values: CDR1 SGHTA, CDR2 FQGNSA. The CDR3 coding sequence is TGTGCCAGCAGCCCCCGGACTAGCGGGAGGAACACCGGGGAGCTGTTTTTT. Amino acid sequence: CASSPRTSGRNTGELFF.

The rearrangement uses TRBV2 and TRBJ2-1, with 10 bases fitting TRBD2. Per germline, CDR1 SNHLY and CDR2 FYNNEI. The V gene end was trimmed by 6 bases and the J gene end by 9 bases; junction bases not matched to a gene: 11. The CDR3 is 15 residues long. CDR3 DNA sequence: TGTGCCAGCAGCGCGAGCGGGAGGGAAAACGGTGAGCAGTTCTTC. It translates to CASSASGRENGEQFF.

The CDR3 DNA reads TGTGCCAGCAGTTCAACGGACGGTGGCTACACCTTC. Residues: CASSSTDGGYTF. V gene TRBV28 combines with J gene TRBJ1-2; D is ambiguous. V gave up 4 bases and J gave up 7 bases, with 10 bases separating them. Germline CDR1 MDHEN, CDR2 SYDVKM. The CDR3 consists of 12 residues.

This clone was observed a single time. V gene TRBV14 combines with J gene TRBJ2-4; D possibly matches TRBD1 or TRBD2 (5 bases each). Per germline, CDR1 SGHDN and CDR2 FVKESK. V was pared by 8 bases and J by 5 bases, with 13 bases between. This CDR3 region has 13 residues. The CDR3 DNA reads TGTGCCAGCGCGGGCAGGGCCGAAAACATTCAGTACTTC. This translates into CASAGRAENIQYF.

CDR3 sequence: CASSARDRDNQPQHF. Written as DNA, the CDR3 is TGTGCCAGCAGCGCGCGGGACAGGGACAATCAGCCCCAGCATTTT. V is TRBV5-8 and J is TRBJ1-5, with 9 nucleotides matching TRBD1. Germline CDR1 is SGHTS and CDR2 is YDEGEE. J lost 3 bases, V lost 4 bases, and 5 bases had no gene match. The CDR3 has 15 amino acids.

This clone came up a few times. The CDR3 loop reads CASSSPIEQYF. CDR3 nucleotide sequence: TGTGCCAGCAGCTCCCCCATCGAGCAGTACTTC. This chain links TRBV11-2 with TRBJ2-7; no clear D. This CDR3 region has 11 residues. Germline CDR1 reads SGHAT; CDR2 reads FQNNGV. Trimming left V 4 bases short and J 6 bases short, with 7 bases between.

The V call is TRBV6-5, the J call TRBJ1-1; TRBD1 might be the D (6 bases). Germline V gives CDR1 MNHEY, CDR2 SVGAGI. The V end lost 4 bases, the J end lost 1 base, and 13 bases lay between the germline ends. The CDR3 is 15 residues long. CDR3: CASSSPGQTNTEAFF. The CDR3 nucleotides are TGTGCCAGCAGTTCCCCTGGACAGACGAACACTGAAGCTTTCTTT.

This chain uses TRBV7-2 with TRBJ2-7; a possible D gene is TRBD1 (6 bases). V gave up 2 bases and J gave up 2 bases, with 10 bases separating them. CDR3 length: 14 residues. The germline V gene has CDR1 SGHTA and CDR2 FQGNSA. The CDR3 loop is CASSLSRGPYEQYF. CDR3 bases: TGTGCCAGCAGCTTATCCAGGGGCCCCTACGAGCAGTACTTC.

CDR3 sequence (DNA): TGCGCCAGCAAACCGGGACCAACACCCGGGGAGCTGTTTTTT. Translation: CASKPGPTPGELFF. The chain couples TRBV5-1 to TRBJ2-2; D may match TRBD1 or TRBD2 (5 bases each). This CDR3 spans 14 amino acids. V was clipped by 6 bases and J by 6 bases, with 15 bases between them. In germline, CDR1 is SGHRS, CDR2 YFSETQ. The full variable domain, in which reference TRBV5-1 and TRBJ2-2 provide the parts outside the CDR3, is KAGVTQTPRYLIKTRGQQVTLSCSPISGHRSVSWYQQTPGQGLQFLFEYFSETQRNKGNFPGRFSGRQFSNSRSEMNVSTLELGDSALYLCASKPGPTPGELFFGEGSRLTVL.

The chain couples TRBV18 to TRBJ1-1; 7 bases map to TRBD1. The CDR3 consists of 16 residues. J lost 1 base, V lost 2 bases, and 7 bases had no gene match. Germline V lookup: CDR1 KGHSH, CDR2 LQKENI. The CDR3 DNA follows: TGTGCCAGCTCACCATTATCCCAGGGGGGGAACACTGAAGCTTTCTTT. Protein: CASSPLSQGGNTEAFF.

Worth noting for this clone: The sample contains more than one DNA sequence encoding this CDR3. This CDR3 reads CASSPPGGNTEAFF. The DNA for the CDR3 is TGTGCCAGCAGTCCCCCCGGGGGAAACACTGAAGCTTTCTTT. This chain links TRBV28 with TRBJ1-1, with D possibly matching TRBD1 (5 bases). Germline CDR1 reads MDHEN; CDR2 reads SYDVKM. The germline V and J ends were trimmed by 5 bases and 2 bases, with 12 bases remaining between them. There are 14 residues in the CDR3.

This clone has a count of ten or more. V usage is TRBV6-5 and J usage is TRBJ1-2, with 9 bases matching TRBD1. J gave up 8 bases and V 6 bases, and 13 bases lay outside the gene matches. The CDR3 contains 15 residues. CDR1 MNHEY and CDR2 SVGAGI come from the germline V gene. In nucleotides, the CDR3 is TGTGCCAGCAGCCCCGCGATTACAGGGGGCGCGGGCTACACCTTC. Encoded protein: CASSPAITGGAGYTF.

The chain carries TRBV28 and TRBJ2-5; TRBD2 might be the D (6 bases). V was shortened by 6 bases and J by 4 bases, with 12 bases between the two germline ends. CDR3 size: 13 residues. CDR1 is MDHEN and CDR2 is SYDVKM in the germline V gene. The CDR3 reads CASRPGGRETQYF. CDR3 coding DNA: TGTGCCAGCAGGCCTGGGGGGAGAGAGACCCAGTACTTC.

This clone occurred a few times. CDR3 sequence (DNA): TGTGCCAGTAGTATTAACAGAATTGAAGCTTTCTTT. Its translation: CASSINRIEAFF. V gene TRBV19 combines with J gene TRBJ1-1; D remains unclear. The V end was cut by 3 bases, the J end by 7 bases, with 9 bases between. The germline gives CDR1 LNHDA, CDR2 SQIVND (reference sequence). The CDR3 has 12 residues.